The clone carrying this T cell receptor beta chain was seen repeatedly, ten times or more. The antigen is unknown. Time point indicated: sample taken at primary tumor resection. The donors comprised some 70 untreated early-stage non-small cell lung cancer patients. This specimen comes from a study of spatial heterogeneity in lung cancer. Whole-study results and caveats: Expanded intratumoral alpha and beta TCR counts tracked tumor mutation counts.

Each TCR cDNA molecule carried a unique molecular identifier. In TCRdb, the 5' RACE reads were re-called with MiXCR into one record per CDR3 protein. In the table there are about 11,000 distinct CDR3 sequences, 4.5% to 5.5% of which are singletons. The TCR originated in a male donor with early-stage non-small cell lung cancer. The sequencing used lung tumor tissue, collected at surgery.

Written as DNA, the CDR3 is TGTGCCGGGTCGACGGGAAATCGGCATCAGCCCCAGCATTTT. The encoded protein is CAGSTGNRHQPQHF. The chain employs TRBV19 and TRBJ1-5, with no clear D. Trimming shortened V by 11 bases and J by 5 bases, and 19 bases separated the two germline ends. From germline, CDR1 is LNHDA and CDR2 SQIVND (reference sequence). There are 14 residues in the CDR3.